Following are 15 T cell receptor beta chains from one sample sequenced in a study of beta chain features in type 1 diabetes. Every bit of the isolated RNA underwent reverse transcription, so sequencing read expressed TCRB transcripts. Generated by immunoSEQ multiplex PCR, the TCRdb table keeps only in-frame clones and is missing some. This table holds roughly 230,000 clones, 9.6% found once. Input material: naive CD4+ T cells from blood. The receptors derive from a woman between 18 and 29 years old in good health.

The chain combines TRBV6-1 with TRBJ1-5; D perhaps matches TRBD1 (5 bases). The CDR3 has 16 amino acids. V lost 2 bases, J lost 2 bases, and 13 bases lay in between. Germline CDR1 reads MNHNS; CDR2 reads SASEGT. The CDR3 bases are TGTGCCAGCAGTGAATCAGCTTCAGGGCGCAATCAGCCCCAGCATTTT. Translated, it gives CASSESASGRNQPQHF.

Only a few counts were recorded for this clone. The CDR3 sequence is CSARGARGAFF. CDR3 DNA sequence: TGCAGTGCTAGAGGGGCCAGGGGCGCTTTCTTT. The chain joins TRBV20-1 to TRBJ1-1; a weak D match, TRBD1 (6 bases). The CDR3 loop spans 11 amino acids. Trimming shortened V by 1 base and J by 11 bases, and 11 bases separated the two germline ends. CDR1 is DFQATT, CDR2 SNEGSKA, per germline (reference sequence).

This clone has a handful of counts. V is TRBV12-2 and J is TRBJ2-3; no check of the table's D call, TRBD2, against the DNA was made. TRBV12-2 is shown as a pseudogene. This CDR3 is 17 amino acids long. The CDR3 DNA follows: TGTGCAAGTCGCTCGGGGGGACTCCTAGTTGTTACAGATACGCAGTATTTT. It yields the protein CASRSGGLLVVTDTQYF.

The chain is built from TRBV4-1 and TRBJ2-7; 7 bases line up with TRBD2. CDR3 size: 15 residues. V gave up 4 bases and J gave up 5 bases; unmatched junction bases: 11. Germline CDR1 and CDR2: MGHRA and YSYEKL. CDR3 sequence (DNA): TGCGCCAGCAGCCCTGGGGGAAGCGGGATAAACGAGCAGTACTTC. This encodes CASSPGGSGINEQYF.

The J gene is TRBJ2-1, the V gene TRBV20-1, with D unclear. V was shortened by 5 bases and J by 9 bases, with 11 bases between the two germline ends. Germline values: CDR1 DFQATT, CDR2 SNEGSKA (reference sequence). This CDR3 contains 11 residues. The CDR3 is CSAGPGPEQFF. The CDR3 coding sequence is TGCAGTGCTGGGCCCGGCCCTGAGCAGTTCTTC.

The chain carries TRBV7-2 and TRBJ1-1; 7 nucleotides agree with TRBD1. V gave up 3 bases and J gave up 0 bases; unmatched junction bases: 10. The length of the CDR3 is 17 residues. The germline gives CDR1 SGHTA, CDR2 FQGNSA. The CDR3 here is CASSFGTVGLMNTEAFF. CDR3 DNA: TGTGCCAGCAGCTTCGGGACAGTTGGTCTCATGAACACTGAAGCTTTCTTT.

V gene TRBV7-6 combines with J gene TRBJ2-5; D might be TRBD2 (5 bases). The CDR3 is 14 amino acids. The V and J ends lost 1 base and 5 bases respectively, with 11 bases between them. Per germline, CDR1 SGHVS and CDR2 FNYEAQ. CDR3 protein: CASSLGGKGETQYF. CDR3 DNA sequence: TGTGCCAGCAGCTTAGGAGGGAAAGGGGAGACCCAGTACTTC.

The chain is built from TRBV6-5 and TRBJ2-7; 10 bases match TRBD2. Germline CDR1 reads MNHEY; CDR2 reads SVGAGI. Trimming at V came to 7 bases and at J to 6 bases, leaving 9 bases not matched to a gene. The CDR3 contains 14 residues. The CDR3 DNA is TGTGCCAGCATAGACCTAGCGGGAGCGAGCGAGCAGTACTTC. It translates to CASIDLAGASEQYF.

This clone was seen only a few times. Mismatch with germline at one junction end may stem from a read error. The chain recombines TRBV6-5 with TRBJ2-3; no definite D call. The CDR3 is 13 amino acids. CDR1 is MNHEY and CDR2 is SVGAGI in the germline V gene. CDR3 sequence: CASRYSAADTQYF. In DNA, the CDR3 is TGTGCCAGCAGGTACTCTGCGGCAGATACGCAGTATTTT.

The CDR3 sequence is CASSLATLNEQYF. DNA of the CDR3: TGCGCCAGCAGCTTGGCTACCCTTAACGAGCAGTACTTC. The chain carries TRBV5-1 and TRBJ2-7; D not certain. Germline CDR1 SGHRS, CDR2 YFSETQ. CDR3 length: 13 amino acids. Trimming stripped 0 bases from V and 5 bases from J, with 9 bases between.

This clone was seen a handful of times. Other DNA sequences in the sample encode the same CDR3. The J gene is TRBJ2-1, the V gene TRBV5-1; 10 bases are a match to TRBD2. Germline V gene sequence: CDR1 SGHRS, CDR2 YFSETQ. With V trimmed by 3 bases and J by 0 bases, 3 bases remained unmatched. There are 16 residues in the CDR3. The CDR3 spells CASSSLAGGSYNEQFF. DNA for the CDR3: TGCGCCAGCAGCTCCTTAGCGGGAGGCTCCTACAATGAGCAGTTCTTC.

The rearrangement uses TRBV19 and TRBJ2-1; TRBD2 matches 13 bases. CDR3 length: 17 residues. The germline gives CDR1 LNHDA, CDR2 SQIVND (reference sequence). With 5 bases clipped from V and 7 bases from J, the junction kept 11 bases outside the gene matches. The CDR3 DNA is TGTGCCAGTAGTCCTCGAACACTAGCGGGGGGGTTGAATGAGCAGTTCTTC. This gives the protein CASSPRTLAGGLNEQFF.

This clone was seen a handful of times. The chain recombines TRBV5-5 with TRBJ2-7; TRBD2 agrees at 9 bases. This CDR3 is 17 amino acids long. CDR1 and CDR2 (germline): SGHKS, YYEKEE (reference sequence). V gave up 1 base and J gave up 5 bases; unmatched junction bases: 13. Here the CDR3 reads CASSLSLVLAGANEQYF. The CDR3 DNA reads TGTGCCAGCAGCTTGTCGTTGGTATTAGCGGGAGCGAACGAGCAGTACTTC.

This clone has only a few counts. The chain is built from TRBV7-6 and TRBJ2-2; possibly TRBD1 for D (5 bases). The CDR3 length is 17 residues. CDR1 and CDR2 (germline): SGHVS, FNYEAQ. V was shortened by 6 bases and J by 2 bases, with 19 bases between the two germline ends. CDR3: CASSHSAETANTGELFF. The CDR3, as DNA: TGTGCCAGCAGTCACTCAGCCGAGACAGCCAACACCGGGGAGCTGTTTTTT.

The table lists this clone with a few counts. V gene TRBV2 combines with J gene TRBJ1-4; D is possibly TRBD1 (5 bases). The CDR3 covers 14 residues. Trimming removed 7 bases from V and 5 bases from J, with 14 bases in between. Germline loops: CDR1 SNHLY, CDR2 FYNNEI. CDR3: CASIIGAYNEKLFF. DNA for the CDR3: TGTGCCAGCATTATTGGGGCCTACAATGAAAAACTGTTTTTT.